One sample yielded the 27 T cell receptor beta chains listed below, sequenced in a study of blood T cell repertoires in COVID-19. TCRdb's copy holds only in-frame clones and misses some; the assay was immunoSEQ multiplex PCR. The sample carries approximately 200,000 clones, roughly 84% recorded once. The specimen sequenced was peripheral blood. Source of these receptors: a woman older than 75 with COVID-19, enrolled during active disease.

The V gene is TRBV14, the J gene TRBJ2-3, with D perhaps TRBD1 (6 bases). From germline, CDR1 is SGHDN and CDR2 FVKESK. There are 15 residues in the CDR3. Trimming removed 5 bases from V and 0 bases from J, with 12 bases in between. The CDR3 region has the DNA TGTGCCAGCAGCAAACAGGGTCCCAGCACAGATACGCAGTATTTT. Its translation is CASSKQGPSTDTQYF.

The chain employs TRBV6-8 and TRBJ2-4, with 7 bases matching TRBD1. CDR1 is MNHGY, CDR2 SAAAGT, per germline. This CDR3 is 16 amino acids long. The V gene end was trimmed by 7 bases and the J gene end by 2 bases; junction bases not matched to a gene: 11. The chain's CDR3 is CASIGWKGASKNIQYF. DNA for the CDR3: TGTGCCAGCATCGGCTGGAAGGGGGCGTCCAAAAACATTCAGTACTTC.

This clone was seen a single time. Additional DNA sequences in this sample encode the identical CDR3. The CDR3 DNA reads as TGTGCCAGCAGCTTGGGTCAGGGTGAGGGCTACACCTTC. This sequence encodes CASSLGQGEGYTF. The chain links TRBV5-4 to TRBJ1-2; weak D call: TRBD1 (5 bases). The CDR3 sequence is 13 residues long. Germline loops: CDR1 SGHNT, CDR2 YYREEE (reference sequence). V lost 0 bases and J 8 bases, leaving 11 bases between the germline ends.

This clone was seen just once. CDR3 region: CASSFSVDSQETQYF. In DNA form, the CDR3 reads TGTGCCAGCAGCTTTTCCGTAGACTCCCAGGAGACCCAGTACTTC. This sequence joins TRBV5-6 and TRBJ2-5; the D is unclear. The V and J ends lost 2 bases and 5 bases respectively, with 16 bases between them. Germline V CDR1 and CDR2: SGHDT, YYEEEE. CDR3 size: 15 residues. The complete variable domain, with remaining parts taken from reference TRBV5-6 and TRBJ2-5, reads DAGVTQSPTHLIKTRGQQVTLRCSPKSGHDTVSWYQQALGQGPQFIFQYYEEEERQRGNFPDRFSGHQFPNYSSELNVNALLLGDSALYLCASSFSVDSQETQYFGPGTRLLVL.

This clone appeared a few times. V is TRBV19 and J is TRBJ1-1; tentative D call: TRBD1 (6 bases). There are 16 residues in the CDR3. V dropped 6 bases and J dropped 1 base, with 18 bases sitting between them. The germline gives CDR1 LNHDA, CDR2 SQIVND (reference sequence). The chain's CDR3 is CASRTLTGNWNTEAFF. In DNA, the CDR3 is TGTGCCAGTAGAACGCTCACAGGGAATTGGAACACTGAAGCTTTCTTT.

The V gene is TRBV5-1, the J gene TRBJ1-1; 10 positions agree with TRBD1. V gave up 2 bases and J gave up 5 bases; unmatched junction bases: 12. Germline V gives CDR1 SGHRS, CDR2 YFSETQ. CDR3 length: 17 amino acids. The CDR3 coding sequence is TGCGCCAGCAGCTTTGGGGACAGGGGACGCCGGGAGACTGAAGCTTTCTTT. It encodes CASSFGDRGRRETEAFF. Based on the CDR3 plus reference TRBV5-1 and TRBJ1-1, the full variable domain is KAGVTQTPRYLIKTRGQQVTLSCSPISGHRSVSWYQQTPGQGLQFLFEYFSETQRNKGNFPGRFSGRQFSNSRSEMNVSTLELGDSALYLCASSFGDRGRRETEAFFGQGTRLTVV.

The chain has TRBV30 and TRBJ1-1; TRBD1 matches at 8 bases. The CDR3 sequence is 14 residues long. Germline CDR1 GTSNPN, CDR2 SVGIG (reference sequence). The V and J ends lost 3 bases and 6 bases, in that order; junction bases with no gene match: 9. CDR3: CAWSPYRGKAEAFF. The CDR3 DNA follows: TGTGCCTGGAGCCCGTACAGGGGGAAGGCTGAAGCTTTCTTT. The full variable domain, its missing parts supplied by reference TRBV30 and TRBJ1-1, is SQTIHQWPATLVQPVGSPLSLECTVEGTSNPNLYWYRQAAGRGLQLLFYSVGIGQISSEVPQNLSASRPQDRQFILSSKKLLLSDSGFYLCAWSPYRGKAEAFFGQGTRLTVV.

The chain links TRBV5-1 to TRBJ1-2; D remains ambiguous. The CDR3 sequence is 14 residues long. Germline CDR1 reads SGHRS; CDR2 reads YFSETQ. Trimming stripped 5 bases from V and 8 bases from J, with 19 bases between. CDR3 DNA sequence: TGCGCCAGCAGTTCCACGACCCAAGCGAGGGGCTACACCTTC. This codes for CASSSTTQARGYTF. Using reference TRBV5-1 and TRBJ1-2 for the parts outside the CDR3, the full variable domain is KAGVTQTPRYLIKTRGQQVTLSCSPISGHRSVSWYQQTPGQGLQFLFEYFSETQRNKGNFPGRFSGRQFSNSRSEMNVSTLELGDSALYLCASSSTTQARGYTFGSGTRLTVV.

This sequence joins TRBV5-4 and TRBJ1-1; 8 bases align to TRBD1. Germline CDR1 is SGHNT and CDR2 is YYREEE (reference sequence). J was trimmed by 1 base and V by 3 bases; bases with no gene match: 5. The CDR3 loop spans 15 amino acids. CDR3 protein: CASSYTGTGNTEAFF. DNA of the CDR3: TGTGCCAGCAGCTATACCGGGACAGGGAACACTGAAGCTTTCTTT.

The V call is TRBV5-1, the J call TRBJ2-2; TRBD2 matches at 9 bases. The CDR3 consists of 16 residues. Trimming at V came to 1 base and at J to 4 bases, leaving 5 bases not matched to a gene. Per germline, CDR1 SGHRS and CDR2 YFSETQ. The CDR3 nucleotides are TGCGCCAGCAGCTTGCAAGCGGGGGGTGCCACCGGGGAGCTGTTTTTT. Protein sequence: CASSLQAGGATGELFF.

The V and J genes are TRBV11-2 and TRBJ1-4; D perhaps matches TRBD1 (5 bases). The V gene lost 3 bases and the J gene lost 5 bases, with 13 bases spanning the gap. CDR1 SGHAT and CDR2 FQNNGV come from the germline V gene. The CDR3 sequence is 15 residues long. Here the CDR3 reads CASSLEGRGNEKLFF. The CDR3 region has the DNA TGTGCCAGCAGCTTGGAGGGGCGGGGAAATGAAAAACTGTTTTTT.

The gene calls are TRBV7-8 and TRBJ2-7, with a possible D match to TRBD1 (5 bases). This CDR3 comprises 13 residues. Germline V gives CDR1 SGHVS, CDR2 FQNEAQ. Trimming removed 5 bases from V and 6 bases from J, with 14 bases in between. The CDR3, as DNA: TGTGCCAGCAGCCTCTCCAGGGCCCTCGAGCAGTACTTC. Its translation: CASSLSRALEQYF.

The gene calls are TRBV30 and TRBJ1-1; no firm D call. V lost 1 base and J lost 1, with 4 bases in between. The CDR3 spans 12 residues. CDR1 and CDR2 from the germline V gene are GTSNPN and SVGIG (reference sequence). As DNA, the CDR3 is TGTGCCTGGAGTGACAAGAACACTGAAGCTTTCTTT. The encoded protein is CAWSDKNTEAFF.

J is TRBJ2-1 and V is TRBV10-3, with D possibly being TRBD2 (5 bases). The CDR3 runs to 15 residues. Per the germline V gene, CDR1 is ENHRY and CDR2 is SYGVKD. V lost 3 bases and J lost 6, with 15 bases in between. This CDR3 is CAISDRGNKLNEQFF. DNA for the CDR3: TGTGCCATCAGTGATCGGGGAAACAAGCTCAATGAGCAGTTCTTC.

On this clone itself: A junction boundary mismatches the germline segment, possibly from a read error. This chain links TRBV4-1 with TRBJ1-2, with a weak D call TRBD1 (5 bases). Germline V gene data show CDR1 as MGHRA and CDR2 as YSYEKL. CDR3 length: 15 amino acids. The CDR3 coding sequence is TGCGCCAGCAGCCAATCGACGACAGTGCCTCTGCTCTTGCCCTTC. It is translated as CASSQSTTVPLLLPF.

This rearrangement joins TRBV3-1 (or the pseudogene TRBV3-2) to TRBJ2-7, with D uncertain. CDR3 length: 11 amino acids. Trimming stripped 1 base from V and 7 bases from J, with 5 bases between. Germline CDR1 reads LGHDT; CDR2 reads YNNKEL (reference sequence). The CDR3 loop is CASSQAVEQYF. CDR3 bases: TGTGCCAGCAGCCAAGCGGTGGAGCAGTACTTC.

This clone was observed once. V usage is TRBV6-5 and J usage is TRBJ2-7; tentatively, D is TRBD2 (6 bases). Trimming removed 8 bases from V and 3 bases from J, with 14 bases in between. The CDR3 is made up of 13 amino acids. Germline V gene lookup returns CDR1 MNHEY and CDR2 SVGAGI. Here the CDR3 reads CASGPVEGYEQYV. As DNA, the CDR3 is TGTGCCAGCGGGCCAGTGGAGGGCTACGAGCAGTACGTC.

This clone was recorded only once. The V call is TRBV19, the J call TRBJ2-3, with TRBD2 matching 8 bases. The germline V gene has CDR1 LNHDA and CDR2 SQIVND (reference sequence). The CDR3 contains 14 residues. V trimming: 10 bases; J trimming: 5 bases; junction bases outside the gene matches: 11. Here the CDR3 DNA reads TGTGCCACCGCCGGGGGGGCGCTTGGAGATACGCAGTATTTT. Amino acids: CATAGGALGDTQYF. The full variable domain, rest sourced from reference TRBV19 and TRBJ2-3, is DGGITQSPKYLFRKEGQNVTLSCEQNLNHDAMYWYRQDPGQGLRLIYYSQIVNDFQKGDIAEGYSVSREKKESFPLTVTSAQKNPTAFYLCATAGGALGDTQYFGPGTRLTVL.

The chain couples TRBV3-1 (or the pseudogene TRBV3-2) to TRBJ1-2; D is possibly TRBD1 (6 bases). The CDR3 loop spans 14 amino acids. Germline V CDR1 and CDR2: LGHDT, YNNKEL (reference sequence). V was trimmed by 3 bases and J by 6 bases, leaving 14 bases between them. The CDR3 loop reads CASSHRTGLDGYTF. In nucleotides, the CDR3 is TGTGCCAGCAGCCACCGAACAGGGTTGGATGGCTACACCTTC.

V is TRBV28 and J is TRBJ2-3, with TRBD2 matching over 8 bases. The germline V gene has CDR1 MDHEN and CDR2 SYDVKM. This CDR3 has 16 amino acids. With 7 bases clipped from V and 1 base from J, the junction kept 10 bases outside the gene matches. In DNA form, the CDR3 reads TGTGCCAGCAACCTCCGCGGGGGGAGGGGCACAGATACGCAGTATTTT. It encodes CASNLRGGRGTDTQYF.

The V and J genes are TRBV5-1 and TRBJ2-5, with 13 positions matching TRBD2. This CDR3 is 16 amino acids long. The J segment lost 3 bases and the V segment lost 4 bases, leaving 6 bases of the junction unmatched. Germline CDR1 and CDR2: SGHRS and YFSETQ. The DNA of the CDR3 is TGCGCCAGCAGCCCAGGGACTAGCGGGGTGGAAGAGACCCAGTACTTC. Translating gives CASSPGTSGVEETQYF. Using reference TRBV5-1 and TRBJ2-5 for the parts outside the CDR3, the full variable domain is KAGVTQTPRYLIKTRGQQVTLSCSPISGHRSVSWYQQTPGQGLQFLFEYFSETQRNKGNFPGRFSGRQFSNSRSEMNVSTLELGDSALYLCASSPGTSGVEETQYFGPGTRLLVL.

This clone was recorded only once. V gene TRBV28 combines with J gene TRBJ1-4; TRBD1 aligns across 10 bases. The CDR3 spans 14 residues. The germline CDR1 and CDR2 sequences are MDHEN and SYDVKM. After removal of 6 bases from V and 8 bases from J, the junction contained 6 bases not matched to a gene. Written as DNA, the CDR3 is TGTGCCAGCAGGATGACAGGGGGCAACGAAAAACTGTTTTTT. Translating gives CASRMTGGNEKLFF.

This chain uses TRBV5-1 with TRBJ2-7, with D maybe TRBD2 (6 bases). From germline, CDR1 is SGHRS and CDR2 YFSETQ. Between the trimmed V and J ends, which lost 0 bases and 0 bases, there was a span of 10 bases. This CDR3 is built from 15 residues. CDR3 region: CASSLAAGNSYEQYF. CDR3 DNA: TGCGCCAGCAGCTTGGCCGCGGGAAACTCCTACGAGCAGTACTTC.

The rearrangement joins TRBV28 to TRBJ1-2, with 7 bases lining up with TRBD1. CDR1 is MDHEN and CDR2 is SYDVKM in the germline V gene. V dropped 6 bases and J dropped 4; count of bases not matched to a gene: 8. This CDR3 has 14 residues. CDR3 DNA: TGTGCCAGCAGCCCTGACAGGGCGGGCTATGGCTACACCTTC. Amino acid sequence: CASSPDRAGYGYTF.

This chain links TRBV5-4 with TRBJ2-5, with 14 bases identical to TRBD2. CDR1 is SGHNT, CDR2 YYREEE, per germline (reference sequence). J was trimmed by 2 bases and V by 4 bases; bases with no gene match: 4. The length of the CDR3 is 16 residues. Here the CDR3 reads CASSRRTSGGQETQYF. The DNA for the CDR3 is TGTGCCAGCAGCCGACGGACTAGCGGGGGGCAAGAGACCCAGTACTTC.

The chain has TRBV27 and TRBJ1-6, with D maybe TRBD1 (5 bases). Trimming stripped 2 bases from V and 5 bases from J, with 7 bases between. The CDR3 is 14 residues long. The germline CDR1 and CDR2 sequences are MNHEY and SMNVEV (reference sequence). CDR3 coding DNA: TGTGCCAGCAGTTTAAGACAGAATAATTCACCCCTCCACTTT. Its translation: CASSLRQNNSPLHF.

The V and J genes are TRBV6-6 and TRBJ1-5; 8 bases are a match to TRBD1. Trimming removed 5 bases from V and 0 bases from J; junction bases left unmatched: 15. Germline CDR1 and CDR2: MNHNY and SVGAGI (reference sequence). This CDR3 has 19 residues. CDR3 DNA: TGTGCCAGCAGTCCAGGAGACAGGGGTAATGGGCCTAGCAATCAGCCCCAGCATTTT. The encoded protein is CASSPGDRGNGPSNQPQHF.